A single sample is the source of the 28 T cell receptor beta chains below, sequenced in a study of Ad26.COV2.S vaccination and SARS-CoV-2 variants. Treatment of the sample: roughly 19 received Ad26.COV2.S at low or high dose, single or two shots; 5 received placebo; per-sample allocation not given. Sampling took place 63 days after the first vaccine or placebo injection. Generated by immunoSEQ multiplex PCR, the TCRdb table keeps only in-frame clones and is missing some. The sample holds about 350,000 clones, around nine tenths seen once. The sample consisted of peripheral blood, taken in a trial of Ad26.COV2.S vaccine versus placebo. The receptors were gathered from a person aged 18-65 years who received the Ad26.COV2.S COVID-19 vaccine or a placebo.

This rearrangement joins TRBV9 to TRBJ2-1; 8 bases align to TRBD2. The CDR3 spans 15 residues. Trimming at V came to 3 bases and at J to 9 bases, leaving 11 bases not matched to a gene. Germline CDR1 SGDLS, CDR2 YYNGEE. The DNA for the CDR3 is TGTGCCAGCAGCGGACCCGGGACTAGTCATGGTGAGCAGTTCTTC. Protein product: CASSGPGTSHGEQFF.

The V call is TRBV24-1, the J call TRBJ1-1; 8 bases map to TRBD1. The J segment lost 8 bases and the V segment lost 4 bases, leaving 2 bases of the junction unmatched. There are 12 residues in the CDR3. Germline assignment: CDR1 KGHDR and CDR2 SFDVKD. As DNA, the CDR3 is TGTGCCACCAGTGAAGGACAGGGAGAAGCTTTCTTT. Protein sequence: CATSEGQGEAFF.

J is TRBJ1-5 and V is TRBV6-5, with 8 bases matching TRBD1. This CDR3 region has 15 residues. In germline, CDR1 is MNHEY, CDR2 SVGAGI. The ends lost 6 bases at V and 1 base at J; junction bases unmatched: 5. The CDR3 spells CASSWDRWSNQPQHF. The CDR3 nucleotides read TGTGCCAGCAGCTGGGACAGGTGGAGCAATCAGCCCCAGCATTTT.

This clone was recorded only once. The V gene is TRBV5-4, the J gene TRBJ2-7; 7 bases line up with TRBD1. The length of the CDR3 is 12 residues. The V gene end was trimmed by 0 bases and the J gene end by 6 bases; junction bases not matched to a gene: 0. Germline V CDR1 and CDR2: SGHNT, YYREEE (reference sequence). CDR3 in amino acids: CASSLAGGEQYF. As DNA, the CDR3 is TGTGCCAGCAGCTTGGCAGGGGGCGAGCAGTACTTC.

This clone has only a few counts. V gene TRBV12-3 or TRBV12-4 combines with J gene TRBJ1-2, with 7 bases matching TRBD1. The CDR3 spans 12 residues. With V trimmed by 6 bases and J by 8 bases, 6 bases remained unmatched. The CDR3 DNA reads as TGTGCCAGCAGCCGATGGACAGGAGGCTACACCTTC. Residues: CASSRWTGGYTF.

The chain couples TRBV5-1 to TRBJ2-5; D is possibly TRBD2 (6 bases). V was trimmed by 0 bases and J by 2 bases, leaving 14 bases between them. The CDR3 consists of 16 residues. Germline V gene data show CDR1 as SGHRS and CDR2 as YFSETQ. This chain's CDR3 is CASSLAPRTKQETQYF. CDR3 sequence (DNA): TGCGCCAGCAGCTTGGCCCCTCGGACTAAACAAGAGACCCAGTACTTC. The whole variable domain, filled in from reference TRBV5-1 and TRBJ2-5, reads KAGVTQTPRYLIKTRGQQVTLSCSPISGHRSVSWYQQTPGQGLQFLFEYFSETQRNKGNFPGRFSGRQFSNSRSEMNVSTLELGDSALYLCASSLAPRTKQETQYFGPGTRLLVL.

CDR3 coding DNA: TGTGCCAGCAGCCGCCTACTAGCGGCAAACAATGAGCAGTTCTTC. Translating it yields CASSRLLAANNEQFF. The rearrangement links TRBV4-2 to TRBJ2-1, with 8 nucleotides matching TRBD2. The CDR3 contains 15 residues. The V gene's germline CDR1 is LGHNA and CDR2 YNFKEQ. Trimming cost V 4 bases and J 5 bases; bases outside gene matches: 7.

This CDR3 is CASSYQGSGNTIYF. CDR3 coding DNA: TGTGCCAGCAGTTATCAGGGATCTGGAAACACCATATATTTT. The chain has TRBV6-5 and TRBJ1-3, with D possibly being TRBD1 (5 bases). The V end was cut by 3 bases, the J end by 1 base, with 7 bases between. CDR1 is MNHEY and CDR2 is SVGAGI in the germline V gene. The CDR3 is made up of 14 amino acids.

CDR3 loop: CASSELRRNEKLFF. The CDR3 DNA reads TGTGCCAGCAGTGAACTCCGAAGGAATGAAAAACTGTTTTTT. The chain links TRBV25-1 to TRBJ1-4; D is uncertain. Germline loops: CDR1 MGHDK, CDR2 SYGVNS. Trimming took 2 bases from V and 5 from J, leaving 9 bases between them. CDR3 length: 14 amino acids.

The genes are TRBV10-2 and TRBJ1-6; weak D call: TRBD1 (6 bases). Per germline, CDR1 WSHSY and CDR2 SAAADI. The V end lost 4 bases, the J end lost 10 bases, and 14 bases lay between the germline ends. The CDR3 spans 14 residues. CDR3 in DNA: TGCGCCAGCAGTGTACCGGGAACAGGGTCACCCCTCCACTTT. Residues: CASSVPGTGSPLHF.

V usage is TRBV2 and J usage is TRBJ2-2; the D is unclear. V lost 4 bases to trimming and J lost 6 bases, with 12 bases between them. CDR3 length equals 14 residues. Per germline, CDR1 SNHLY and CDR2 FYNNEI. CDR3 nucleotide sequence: TGTGCCAGCAGTGGGGTTACAAGGGCCGGGGAGCTGTTTTTT. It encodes CASSGVTRAGELFF. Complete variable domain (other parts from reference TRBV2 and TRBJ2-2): EPEVTQTPSHQVTQMGQEVILRCVPISNHLYFYWYRQILGQKVEFLVSFYNNEISEKSEIFDDQFSVERPDGSNFTLKIRSTKLEDSAMYFCASSGVTRAGELFFGEGSRLTVL.

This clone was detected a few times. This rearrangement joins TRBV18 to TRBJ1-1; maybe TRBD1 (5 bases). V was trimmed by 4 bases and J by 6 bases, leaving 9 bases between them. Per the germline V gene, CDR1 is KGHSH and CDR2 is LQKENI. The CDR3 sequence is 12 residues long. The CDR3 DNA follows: TGTGCCAGCTCACGGGGCACCGCTGAAGCTTTCTTT. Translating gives CASSRGTAEAFF.

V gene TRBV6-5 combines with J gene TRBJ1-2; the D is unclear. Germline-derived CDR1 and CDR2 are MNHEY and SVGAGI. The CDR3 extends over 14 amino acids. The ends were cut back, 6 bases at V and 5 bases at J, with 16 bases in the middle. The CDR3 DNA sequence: TGTGCCAGCAGACCGATCTCGGGCCGATATGGCTACACCTTC. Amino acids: CASRPISGRYGYTF.

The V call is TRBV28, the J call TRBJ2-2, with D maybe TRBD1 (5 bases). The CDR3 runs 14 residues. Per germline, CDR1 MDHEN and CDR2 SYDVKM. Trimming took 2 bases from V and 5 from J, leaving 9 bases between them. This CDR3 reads CASSLTGVTGELFF. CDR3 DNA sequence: TGTGCCAGCAGTTTAACAGGAGTTACCGGGGAGCTGTTTTTT. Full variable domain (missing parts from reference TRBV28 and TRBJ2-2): DVKVTQSSRYLVKRTGEKVFLECVQDMDHENMFWYRQDPGLGLRLIYFSYDVKMKEKGDIPEGYSVSREKKERFSLILESASTNQTSMYLCASSLTGVTGELFFGEGSRLTVL.

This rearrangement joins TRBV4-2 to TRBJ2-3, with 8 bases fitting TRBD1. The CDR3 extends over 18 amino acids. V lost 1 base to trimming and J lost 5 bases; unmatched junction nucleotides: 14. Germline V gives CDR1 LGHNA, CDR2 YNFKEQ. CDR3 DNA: TGTGCCAGCAGCCAAGGGGGAGCAGGGGGCCCCGGCAGAGATACGCAGTATTTT. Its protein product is CASSQGGAGGPGRDTQYF.

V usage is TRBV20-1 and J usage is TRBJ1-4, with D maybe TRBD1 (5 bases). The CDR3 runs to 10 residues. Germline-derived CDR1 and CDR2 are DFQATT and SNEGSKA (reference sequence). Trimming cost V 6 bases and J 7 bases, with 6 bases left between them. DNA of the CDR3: TGCAGTGCCGGGGGTGAAAAACTGTTTTTT. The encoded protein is CSAGGEKLFF.

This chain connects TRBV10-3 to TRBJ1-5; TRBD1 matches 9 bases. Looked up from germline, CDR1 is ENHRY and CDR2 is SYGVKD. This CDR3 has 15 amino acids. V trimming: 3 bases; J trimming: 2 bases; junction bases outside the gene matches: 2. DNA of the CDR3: TGTGCCATCAGTGAACAGGGGGCGGGCAATCAGCCCCAGCATTTT. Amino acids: CAISEQGAGNQPQHF.

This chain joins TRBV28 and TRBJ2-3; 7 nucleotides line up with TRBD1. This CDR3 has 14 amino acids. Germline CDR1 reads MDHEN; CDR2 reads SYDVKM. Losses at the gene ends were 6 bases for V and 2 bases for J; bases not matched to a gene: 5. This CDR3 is CASSPGQVTDTQYF. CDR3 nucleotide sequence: TGTGCCAGCAGCCCAGGACAGGTCACAGATACGCAGTATTTT.

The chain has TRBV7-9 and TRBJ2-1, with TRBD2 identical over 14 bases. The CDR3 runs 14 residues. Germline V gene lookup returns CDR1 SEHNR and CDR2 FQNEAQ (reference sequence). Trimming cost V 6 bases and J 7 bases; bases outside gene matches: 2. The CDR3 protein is CASRTSGRANEQFF. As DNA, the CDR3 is TGTGCCAGCAGGACTAGCGGGAGGGCGAATGAGCAGTTCTTC. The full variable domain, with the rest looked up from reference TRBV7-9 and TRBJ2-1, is DTGVSQNPRHKITKRGQNVTFRCDPISEHNRLYWYRQTLGQGPEFLTYFQNEAQLEKSRLLSDRFSAERPKGSFSTLEIQRTEQGDSAMYLCASRTSGRANEQFFGPGTRLTVL.

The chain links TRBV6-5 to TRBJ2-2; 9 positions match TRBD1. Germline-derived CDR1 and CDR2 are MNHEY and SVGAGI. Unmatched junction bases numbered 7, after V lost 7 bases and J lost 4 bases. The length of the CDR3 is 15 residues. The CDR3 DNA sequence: TGTGCCAGCACCTGGGGACAGGGAGCCACCGGGGAGCTGTTTTTT. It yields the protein CASTWGQGATGELFF.

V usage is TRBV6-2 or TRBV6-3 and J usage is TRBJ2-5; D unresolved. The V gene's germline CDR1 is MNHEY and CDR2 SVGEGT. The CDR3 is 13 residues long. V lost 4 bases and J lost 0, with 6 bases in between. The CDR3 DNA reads TGTGCCAGCAGTTTCGACAACCAAGAGACCCAGTACTTC. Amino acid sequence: CASSFDNQETQYF.

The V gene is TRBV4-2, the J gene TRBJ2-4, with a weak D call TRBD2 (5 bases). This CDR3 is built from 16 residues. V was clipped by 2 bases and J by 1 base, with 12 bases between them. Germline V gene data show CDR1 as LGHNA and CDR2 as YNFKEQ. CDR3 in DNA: TGTGCCAGCAGCCAAAAAGCGGATTCGGCCAAAAACATTCAGTACTTC. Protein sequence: CASSQKADSAKNIQYF.

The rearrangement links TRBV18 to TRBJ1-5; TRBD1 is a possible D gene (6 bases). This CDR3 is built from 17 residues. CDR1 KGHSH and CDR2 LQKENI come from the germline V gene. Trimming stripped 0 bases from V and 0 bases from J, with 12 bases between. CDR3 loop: CASSPPGAVYSNQPQHF. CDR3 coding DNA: TGTGCCAGCTCACCACCGGGGGCCGTTTATAGCAATCAGCCCCAGCATTTT.

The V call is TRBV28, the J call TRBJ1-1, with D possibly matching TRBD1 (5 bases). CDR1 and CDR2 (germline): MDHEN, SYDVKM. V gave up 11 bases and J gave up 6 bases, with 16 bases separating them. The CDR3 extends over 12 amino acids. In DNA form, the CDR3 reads TGTGCCGCCGGGGCACGGCGCGCTGAAGCTTTCTTT. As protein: CAAGARRAEAFF.

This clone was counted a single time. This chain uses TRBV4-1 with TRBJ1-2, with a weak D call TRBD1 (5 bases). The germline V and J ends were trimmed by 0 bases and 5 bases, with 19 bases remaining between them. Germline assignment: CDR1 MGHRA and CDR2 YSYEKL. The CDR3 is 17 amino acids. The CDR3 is CASSQEEDGGRYYGYTF. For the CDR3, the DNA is TGCGCCAGCAGCCAAGAAGAGGATGGGGGACGCTATTATGGCTACACCTTC.

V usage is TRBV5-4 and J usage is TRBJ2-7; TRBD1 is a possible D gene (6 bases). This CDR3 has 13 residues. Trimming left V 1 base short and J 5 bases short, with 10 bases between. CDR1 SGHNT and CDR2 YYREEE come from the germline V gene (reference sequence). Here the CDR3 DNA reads TGTGCCAGCAGCTTGTCAGGGGTCGACGAGCAGTACTTC. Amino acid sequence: CASSLSGVDEQYF. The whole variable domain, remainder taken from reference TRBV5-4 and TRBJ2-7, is ETGVTQSPTHLIKTRGQQVTLRCSSQSGHNTVSWYQQALGQGPQFIFQYYREEENGRGNFPPRFSGLQFPNYSSELNVNALELDDSALYLCASSLSGVDEQYFGPGTRLTVT.

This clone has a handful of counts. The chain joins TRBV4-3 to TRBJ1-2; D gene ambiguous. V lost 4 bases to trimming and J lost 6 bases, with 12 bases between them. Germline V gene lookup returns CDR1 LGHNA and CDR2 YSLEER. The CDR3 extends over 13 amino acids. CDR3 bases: TGCGCCAGCAGCCTCAGACCCGAGAATGGCTACACCTTC. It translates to CASSLRPENGYTF.

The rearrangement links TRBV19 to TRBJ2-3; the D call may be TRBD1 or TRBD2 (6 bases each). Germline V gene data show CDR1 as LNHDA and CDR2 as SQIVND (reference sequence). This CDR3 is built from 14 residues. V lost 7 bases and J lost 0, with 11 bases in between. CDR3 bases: TGTGCCAGTATGGGGGGCTACAGCACAGATACGCAGTATTTT. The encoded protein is CASMGGYSTDTQYF.